This TCR beta chain was retrieved from a study of long-term antiretroviral therapy in people with HIV (dated by TCRdb to between 2021 and 2023). About the full investigation: Collection of the earliest samples took place about a decade ahead of the 2015 WHO recommendation for immediate ART, at a time when ART was typically delayed until CD4 counts fell. This retrospective serial study examined whether starting ART and sustained HIV suppression were associated with changes in the composition and diversity of the TRB repertoire in peripheral blood. A total of over 150 cryopreserved PBMC samples came from 25 to 35 adults with confirmed HIV infection and were collected serially over a mean of roughly six years (range 1-12). Among the approximately 32 participants with HIV, eleven to twelve were female. Test extractions of a monoclonal T-cell line alongside 30 or so polyclonal samples showed no cross-contamination during QIAcube processing.

Comments on this clone: Its binding antigen is unknown. No base qualities exist here, and no much larger clone lies one base off it.

The immunoSEQ hsTCRB v3.0 assay was used at survey level resolution for TRB variable region sequencing. TRB sequencing targeted a depth of about 35,000-50,000 T-cell genomes per sample. An Illumina MiSeq with a v3 150-cycle kit was used to sequence the pooled TRB libraries. The published analysis was carried out like this. Repertoire analysis ran in R within a reproducible Nextflow workflow covering QC, data transformation and analysis. Custom analyses were implemented in LymphoSeq2, an R package for AIRR-Seq data exploration. A handful of samples that produced fewer than 5000 total TRB sequences were removed, so some 190 HIV repertoires were analyzed. Among the roughly 200 retained HIV repertoires, 59 were collected before ART initiation and 120 to 140 after ART initiation. Repertoires were downsampled to 5000 TRB nucleotide sequences, and summary statistics were averaged over 100 downsampling iterations. TRB sequences were retained for analysis only if CDR3 regions of at least seven amino acids were present. Diversity was assessed using a clonality score derived from Shannon entropy and using the Gini coefficient. Repertoire networks linked the top 5000 CDR3 amino acid sequences whenever two sequences differed by an edit distance of one. For TRB CDR3 amino acid sequences, GLIPH2 was used to predict antigen specificity groups and MHC restriction. To flag known associations with CMV, EBV, HIV or tissue antigens, CDR3 amino acid sequences were compared against VDJdb and McPAS-TCR. Pre-ART, post-ART and control groups were compared with Wilcoxon signed-rank tests and Holm-Bonferroni correction. TCRdb retrieved this table from immuneACCESS and kept in-frame rearrangements only. Not all clones are present; in checked studies, unresolved V genes account for under half, and no reason is known for the remainder. The V and J calls and clone size are taken from that table; D and trimming were inferred from the DNA. The sample table holds tens of thousands of clones, of which around 83% were seen once. The ten largest clones add up to approximately 4.9% of the sample.

Inclusion was restricted to participants for whom at least one PBMC sample before ART initiation and at least two post-ART samples were available. Every participant with HIV received treatment in the United States of America. Before DNA extraction, cryopreserved samples of about 1-10 million PBMC were thawed and washed. At the time of the earliest PBMC sample, participants with HIV were aged between about 20 and 54 years. Each participant contributed PBMC samples from 1-4 timepoints before ART initiation and 2-8 timepoints after ART initiation, with a median of 7 samples. For every participant, serial HIV viral load, CD4+ T-cell count, ART history and demographic data were obtained. Using a Qiagen kit on a QIAcube, genomic DNA was extracted from unsorted PBMC, with samples processed in batches of 12. Beyond this particular receptor, the publication reports: Because pre-ART samples had limited cell numbers, unsorted PBMC were profiled rather than sorted CD4+ and CD8+ T cells. Expanded TRB clones identified before ART initiation dominated the repertoire across all time points, though the dominance fluctuated and decreased in many PLHIV after ART. The samples span the years 2004 to 2017, and the ART regimens used at that time may not be as effective as current regimens. Inferences about post-ART repertoire changes are limited because no data were available on ART adherence, viral resistance or therapy changes. HIV repertoires had narrower CDR3 length ranges than controls, and the network structure suggested an antigen-experienced repertoire that shifted only slightly toward naive after ART. Limited PBMC availability meant only the TCR beta chain was sequenced, without alpha chain pairing. Starting ART was linked to a significant rise in TRB diversity, yet even after long-term ART the diversity remained significantly lower than in transplant donor controls.

The junction carries 14 bases between V and J, which are trimmed by 2 bases and 4 bases respectively. From its cysteine to its phenylalanine, the CDR3 spans 16 amino acids. CDR3 DNA only is kept here, 48 bases in frame from base 1. CDR1 SGHTA and CDR2 FQGNSA are derived from the germline V gene. The V and J segments used are TRBV7-2 and TRBJ1-4; a weak D assignment points to TRBD1 (6 bases agree). The sequence came from a woman under 40 with HIV. The source material was unsorted PBMCs, sampled roughly 2.9 years before starting antiretroviral therapy. The DNA reads as follows: TGTGCCAGCAGCTTACGGGGGGCTAGGGGTAATGAAAAACTGTTTTTT. This gives the protein CASSLRGARGNEKLFF.